The clone carrying this T cell receptor beta chain has a single count. This entry is derived from a study of blood T cell repertoires in COVID-19. Study context: Samples came from the United States, Italy and Spain, spanning acute and convalescent COVID-19. PBMCs, B-cell-depleted T cells, or T cells provided the cDNA or gDNA that made up the material.

Libraries were prepared by immunoSEQ multiplex PCR; TCRdb keeps only in-frame clonotypes and omits some of them. The table has about 190,000 clones, about nine tenths seen once. The CDR3 has 16 amino acids. The V gene end was trimmed by 7 bases and the J gene end by 0 bases; junction bases not matched to a gene: 7. Germline loops: CDR1 MDHEN, CDR2 SYDVKM. The chain is built from TRBV28 and TRBJ2-1; 9 positions match TRBD2. The clonotype was recovered from a man between 65 and 80 years old with active or convalescent COVID-19. The sample consisted of peripheral blood. The CDR3 coding sequence is TGTGCCAGCAAGCCAGCGGGGGGCCCCTCCTACAATGAGCAGTTCTTC. This encodes CASKPAGGPSYNEQFF. Variable domain in full (rest from reference TRBV28 and TRBJ2-1): DVKVTQSSRYLVKRTGEKVFLECVQDMDHENMFWYRQDPGLGLRLIYFSYDVKMKEKGDIPEGYSVSREKKERFSLILESASTNQTSMYLCASKPAGGPSYNEQFFGPGTRLTVL.